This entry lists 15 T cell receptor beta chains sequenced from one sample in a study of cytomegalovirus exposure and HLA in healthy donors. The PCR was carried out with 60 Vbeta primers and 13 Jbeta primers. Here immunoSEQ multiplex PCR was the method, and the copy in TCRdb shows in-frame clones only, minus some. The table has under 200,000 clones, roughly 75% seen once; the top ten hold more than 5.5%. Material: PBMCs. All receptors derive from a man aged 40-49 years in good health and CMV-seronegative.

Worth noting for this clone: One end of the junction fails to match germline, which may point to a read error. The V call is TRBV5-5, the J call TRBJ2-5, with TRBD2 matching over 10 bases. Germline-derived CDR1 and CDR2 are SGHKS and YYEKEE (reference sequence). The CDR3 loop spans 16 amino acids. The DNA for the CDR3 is TGTGCCAGCAGTTACCCCGGGACTAGCGTTACAGAGGCCCAGTACTTC. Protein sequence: CASSYPGTSVTEAQYF.

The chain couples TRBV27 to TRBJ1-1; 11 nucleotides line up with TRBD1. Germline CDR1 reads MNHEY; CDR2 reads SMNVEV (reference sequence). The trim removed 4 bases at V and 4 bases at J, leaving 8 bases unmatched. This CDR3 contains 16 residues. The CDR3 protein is CASSSDRGRGGTEAFF. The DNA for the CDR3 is TGTGCCAGCAGTTCGGACAGGGGGCGAGGGGGCACTGAAGCTTTCTTT.

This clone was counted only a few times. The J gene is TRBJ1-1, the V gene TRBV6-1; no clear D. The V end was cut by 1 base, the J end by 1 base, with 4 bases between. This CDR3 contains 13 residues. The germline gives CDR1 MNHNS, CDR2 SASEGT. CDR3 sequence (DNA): TGTGCCAGCAGTGAAGGGAGGAACACTGAAGCTTTCTTT. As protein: CASSEGRNTEAFF.

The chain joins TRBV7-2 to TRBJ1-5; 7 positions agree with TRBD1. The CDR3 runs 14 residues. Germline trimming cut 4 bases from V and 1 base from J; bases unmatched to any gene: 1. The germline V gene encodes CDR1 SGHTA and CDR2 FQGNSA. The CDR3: CASSWGQSNQPQHF. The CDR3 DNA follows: TGTGCCAGCAGCTGGGGACAGAGCAATCAGCCCCAGCATTTT.

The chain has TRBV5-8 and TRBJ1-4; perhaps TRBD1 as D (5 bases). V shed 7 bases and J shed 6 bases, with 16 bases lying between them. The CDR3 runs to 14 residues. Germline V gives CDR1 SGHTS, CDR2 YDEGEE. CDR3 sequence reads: CASGTRDSDEKLFF. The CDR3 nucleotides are TGTGCCAGCGGTACTCGGGACTCTGATGAAAAACTGTTTTTT.

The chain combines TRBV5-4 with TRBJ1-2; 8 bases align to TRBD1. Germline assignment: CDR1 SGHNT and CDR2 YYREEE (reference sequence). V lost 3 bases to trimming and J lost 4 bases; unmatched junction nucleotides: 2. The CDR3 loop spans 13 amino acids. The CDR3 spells CASSSTGGYGYTF. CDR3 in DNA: TGTGCCAGCAGCTCAACAGGGGGCTATGGCTACACCTTC.

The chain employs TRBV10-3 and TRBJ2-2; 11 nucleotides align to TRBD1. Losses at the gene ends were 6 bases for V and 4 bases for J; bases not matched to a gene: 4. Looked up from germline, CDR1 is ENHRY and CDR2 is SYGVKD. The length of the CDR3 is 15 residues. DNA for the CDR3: TGTGCCATCAGCGGGACAGGGGGTAGCACCGGGGAGCTGTTTTTT. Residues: CAISGTGGSTGELFF.

CDR3 loop: CAISETQAGETQYF. The CDR3 region has the DNA TGTGCCATCAGTGAGACTCAAGCGGGAGAGACCCAGTACTTC. The rearrangement uses TRBV10-3 and TRBJ2-5; D may be TRBD2 (6 bases). The CDR3 extends over 14 amino acids. Trimming took 2 bases from V and 4 from J, leaving 11 bases between them. The V gene's germline CDR1 is ENHRY and CDR2 SYGVKD.

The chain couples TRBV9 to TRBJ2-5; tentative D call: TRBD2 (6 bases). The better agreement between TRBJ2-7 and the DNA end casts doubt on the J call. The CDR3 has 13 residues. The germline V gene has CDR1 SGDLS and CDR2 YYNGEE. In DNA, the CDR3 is TGTGCCAGCGCGGGATCCTTCCCCTACGAGCAGTACTTC. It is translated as CASAGSFPYEQYF.

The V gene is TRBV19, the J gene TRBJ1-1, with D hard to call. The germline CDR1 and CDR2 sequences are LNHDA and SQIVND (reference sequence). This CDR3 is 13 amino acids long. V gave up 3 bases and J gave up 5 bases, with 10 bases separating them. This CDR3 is CASSMWPLTEAFF. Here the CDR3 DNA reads TGTGCCAGTAGTATGTGGCCTTTGACTGAAGCTTTCTTT. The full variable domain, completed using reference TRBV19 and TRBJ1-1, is DGGITQSPKYLFRKEGQNVTLSCEQNLNHDAMYWYRQDPGQGLRLIYYSQIVNDFQKGDIAEGYSVSREKKESFPLTVTSAQKNPTAFYLCASSMWPLTEAFFGQGTRLTVV.

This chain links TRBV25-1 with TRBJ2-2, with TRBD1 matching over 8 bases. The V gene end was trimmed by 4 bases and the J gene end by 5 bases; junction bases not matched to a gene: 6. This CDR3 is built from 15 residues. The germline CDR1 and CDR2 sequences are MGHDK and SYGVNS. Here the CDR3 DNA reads TGTGCCAGCAGTGGGACAGGGCTGACGACCGGGGAGCTGTTTTTT. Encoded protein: CASSGTGLTTGELFF.

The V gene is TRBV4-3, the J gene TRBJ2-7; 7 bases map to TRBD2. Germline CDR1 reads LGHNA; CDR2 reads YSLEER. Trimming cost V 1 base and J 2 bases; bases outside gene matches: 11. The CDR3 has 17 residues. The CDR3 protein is CASSQGFSVGRAYEQYF. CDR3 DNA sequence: TGCGCCAGCAGCCAAGGGTTCTCGGTGGGGAGGGCCTACGAGCAGTACTTC.

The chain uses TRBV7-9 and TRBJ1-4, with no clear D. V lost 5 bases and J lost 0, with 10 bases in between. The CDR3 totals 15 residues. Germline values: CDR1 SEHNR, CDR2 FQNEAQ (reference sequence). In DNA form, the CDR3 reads TGTGCCAGCAGCAGTACGGGTGCAACTAATGAAAAACTGTTTTTT. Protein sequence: CASSSTGATNEKLFF. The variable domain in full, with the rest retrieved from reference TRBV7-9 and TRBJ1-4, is DTGVSQNPRHKITKRGQNVTFRCDPISEHNRLYWYRQTLGQGPEFLTYFQNEAQLEKSRLLSDRFSAERPKGSFSTLEIQRTEQGDSAMYLCASSSTGATNEKLFFGSGTQLSVL.

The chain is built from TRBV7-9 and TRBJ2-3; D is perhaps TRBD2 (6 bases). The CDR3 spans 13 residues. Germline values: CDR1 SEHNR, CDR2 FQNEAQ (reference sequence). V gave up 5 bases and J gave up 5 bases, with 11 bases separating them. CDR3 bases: TGTGCCAGCAGCCATACTAGCCAAGATACGCAGTATTTT. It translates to CASSHTSQDTQYF.

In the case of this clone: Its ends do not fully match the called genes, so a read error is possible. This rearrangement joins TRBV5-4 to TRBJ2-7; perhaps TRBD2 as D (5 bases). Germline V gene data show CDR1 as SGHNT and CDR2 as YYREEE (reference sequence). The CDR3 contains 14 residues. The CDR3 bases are TGCGCCAGCAGCACACTAGGGCCCTCCTACGAGCAGTACTTC. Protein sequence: CASSTLGPSYEQYF.